These 24 T cell receptor beta chains originate from one sample sequenced in a study of T cells in Graves' hyperthyroidism and ophthalmopathy. Using RNA transcripts as the source, TCR beta CDR3 regions were amplified. The study used the HTBI primer set for a first-round RT-PCR of the TCR CDR3. A single record per CDR3 protein comes from TCRdb applying MiXCR to the multiplex PCR reads. The sample carries about 560,000 distinct CDR3 sequences, over 15% recorded once. Sequencing was performed on blood. These receptors were taken from a woman younger than 35 with Graves' hyperthyroidism.

This clonotype was observed a few times. V is TRBV6-1 and J is TRBJ2-5; possibly TRBD1 or TRBD2 for D (6 bases each). This CDR3 is 13 amino acids long. The V end was cut by 6 bases, the J end by 5 bases, with 13 bases between. Germline assignment: CDR1 MNHNS and CDR2 SASEGT. CDR3 sequence: CASRGGEGETQYF. In nucleotides, the CDR3 is TGTGCCAGCAGGGGGGGCGAGGGGGAGACCCAGTACTTC.

The genes are TRBV10-3 and TRBJ1-5; D uncertain. Germline CDR1 ENHRY, CDR2 SYGVKD. The CDR3 extends over 12 amino acids. V lost 8 bases and J lost 7, with 12 bases in between. The CDR3 region has the DNA TGTGCCATCTTAGGGTACGGGCAGCCCCAGCATTTT. It specifies CAILGYGQPQHF.

V and J are TRBV5-1 and TRBJ2-1; 7 bases are a match to TRBD2. J lost 5 bases, V lost 0 bases, and 5 bases had no gene match. Germline values: CDR1 SGHRS, CDR2 YFSETQ. CDR3 length equals 15 residues. CDR3 coding DNA: TGCGCCAGCAGCTTGGCGGCTAGCGGCGACAATGAGCAGTTCTTC. Amino acid sequence: CASSLAASGDNEQFF.

This clonotype appeared many times. This rearrangement joins TRBV11-2 to TRBJ1-1, with D hard to call. From germline, CDR1 is SGHAT and CDR2 FQNNGV. Trimming stripped 6 bases from V and 4 bases from J, with 15 bases between. The CDR3 has 14 residues. In DNA form, the CDR3 reads TGTGCCAGCAGTCGTAAACAAGGCGGCACTGAAGCTTTCTTT. Residues: CASSRKQGGTEAFF.

In its sample, this clonotype was seen many times. The CDR3 sequence is CSADSGDGTDTQYF. In DNA form, the CDR3 reads TGCAGTGCTGATAGCGGGGACGGCACAGATACGCAGTATTTT. The rearrangement links TRBV20-1 to TRBJ2-3; 8 nucleotides agree with TRBD2. Germline V gene lookup returns CDR1 DFQATT and CDR2 SNEGSKA (reference sequence). The junction had 5 bases not matched to a gene; V was cut back by 5 bases and J by 1 base. CDR3 length: 14 residues.

This clonotype was counted at least ten times. The chain is built from TRBV7-9 and TRBJ1-1; D call uncertain. V lost 5 bases and J 1 base, leaving 5 bases between the germline ends. Germline V lookup: CDR1 SEHNR, CDR2 FQNEAQ (reference sequence). The CDR3 covers 12 residues. CDR3 nucleotides: TGTGCCAGCAGCCAACAGAACACTGAAGCTTTCTTT. Amino acid sequence: CASSQQNTEAFF.

This clonotype was recorded many times. J is TRBJ2-3 and V is TRBV7-9, with D possibly being TRBD1 or TRBD2 (6 bases each). Trimming removed 7 bases from V and 6 bases from J, with 20 bases in between. The CDR3 spans 15 residues. Per germline, CDR1 SEHNR and CDR2 FQNEAQ (reference sequence). CDR3 residues: CASTLGGGWIDTQYF. The CDR3 nucleotides are TGTGCCAGCACCCTCGGAGGGGGGTGGATCGATACGCAGTATTTT.

This clonotype was counted many times. This chain joins TRBV20-1 and TRBJ2-5; D may be TRBD1 (6 bases). Germline CDR1 reads DFQATT; CDR2 reads SNEGSKA (reference sequence). V lost 3 bases to trimming and J lost 5 bases, with 13 bases between them. There are 13 residues in the CDR3. This CDR3 reads CSARSQGMETQYF. The DNA for the CDR3 is TGCAGTGCTAGGTCCCAGGGGATGGAGACCCAGTACTTC.

V and J are TRBV11-3 and TRBJ1-4; D is unresolved. The V end was cut by 5 bases, the J end by 7 bases, with 20 bases between. CDR3 length: 16 residues. The germline CDR1 and CDR2 sequences are SGHNT and YENEEA. CDR3 region: CASSTDQLLDREKLFF. The CDR3 nucleotides are TGTGCCAGCAGCACAGACCAGCTCCTCGACCGTGAAAAACTGTTTTTT.

This clonotype was counted at least ten times. The chain is built from TRBV12-3 or TRBV12-4 and TRBJ2-3, with TRBD2 matching 10 bases. The trim removed 3 bases at V and 3 bases at J, leaving 3 bases unmatched. The CDR3 is 15 amino acids. The CDR3 loop reads CASSFGLAATDTQYF. In nucleotides, the CDR3 is TGTGCCAGCAGTTTCGGACTAGCGGCGACAGATACGCAGTATTTT.

This clonotype was seen a few times. The V gene is TRBV9, the J gene TRBJ2-7, with D unresolved. Trimming took off 0 bases at V and 0 bases at J, with 7 bases between the two ends. The CDR3 extends over 14 amino acids. Germline-derived CDR1 and CDR2 are SGDLS and YYNGEE. This chain's CDR3 is CASSVETFSYEQYF. The DNA for the CDR3 is TGTGCCAGCAGCGTAGAGACATTCTCCTACGAGCAGTACTTC.

This clonotype was seen more than once but under ten times. The chain joins TRBV10-3 to TRBJ2-1, with D perhaps matching TRBD1 or TRBD2 (5 bases each). The germline V gene encodes CDR1 ENHRY and CDR2 SYGVKD. The CDR3 runs 13 residues. V lost 0 bases, J lost 9 bases, and 9 bases lay in between. DNA for the CDR3: TGTGCCATCAGTGAGTCTCGGGGCTTTGAGCAGTTCTTC. This translates into CAISESRGFEQFF.

The table lists this clonotype with many counts. The rearrangement links TRBV6-2 or TRBV6-3 to TRBJ2-6; D remains ambiguous. CDR3 length equals 15 residues. V was pared by 5 bases and J by 7 bases, with 15 bases between. Germline V gene sequence: CDR1 MNHEY, CDR2 SVGEGT. CDR3 loop: CASSMDPSRANVLTF. The CDR3 region has the DNA TGTGCCAGCAGTATGGATCCATCACGAGCCAACGTCCTGACTTTC.

This chain links TRBV15 with TRBJ2-7; 11 bases match TRBD2. This CDR3 region has 14 residues. Trimming took 2 bases from V and 5 from J; bases not matched to a gene: 2. In germline, CDR1 is LNHNV, CDR2 YYDKDF (reference sequence). CDR3 nucleotide sequence: TGTGCCACCAGCAGACTAGCGGGAGGCGACGAGCAGTACTTC. Translating it yields CATSRLAGGDEQYF.

This clonotype came up many times. CDR3 amino acids: CASSLVALWAPQHF. For the CDR3, the DNA is TGTGCCAGCAGTTTAGTGGCTCTCTGGGCGCCCCAGCATTTT. The chain couples TRBV12-3 or TRBV12-4 to TRBJ1-5; D is undetermined. Trimming took 1 base from V and 9 from J, leaving 13 bases between them. CDR3 size: 14 residues.

The J gene is TRBJ2-3, the V gene TRBV9; D is undetermined. V was cut by 2 bases and J by 6 bases, with 13 bases left in between. The CDR3 consists of 14 residues. Looked up from germline, CDR1 is SGDLS and CDR2 is YYNGEE. In DNA, the CDR3 is TGTGCCAGCAGCGTGGGCTTCATTGCGGATACGCAGTATTTT. This translates into CASSVGFIADTQYF.

The V gene is TRBV27, the J gene TRBJ1-5, with 9 bases aligning to TRBD1. The trim removed 5 bases at V and 4 bases at J, leaving 18 bases unmatched. Germline CDR1 is MNHEY and CDR2 is SMNVEV (reference sequence). This CDR3 comprises 19 residues. The CDR3 DNA follows: TGTGCCAGCAGTCAATCCTACAGACCGGGACAGGGCCGGAATCAGCCCCAGCATTTT. This sequence encodes CASSQSYRPGQGRNQPQHF.

Many counts were recorded for this clonotype. The chain joins TRBV28 to TRBJ2-7; D possibly corresponds to TRBD2 (6 bases). CDR1 and CDR2 (germline): MDHEN, SYDVKM. There are 16 residues in the CDR3. V gave up 3 bases and J gave up 0 bases, with 15 bases separating them. The CDR3: CASSFLGTPNSYEQYF. Written as DNA, the CDR3 is TGTGCCAGCAGTTTTCTCGGGACTCCCAACTCCTACGAGCAGTACTTC.

This clonotype has just a few counts. The chain carries TRBV30 and TRBJ1-5, with D perhaps matching TRBD1 (6 bases). Deletions cut 0 bases from V and 10 bases from J, with 10 bases between. Per germline, CDR1 GTSNPN and CDR2 SVGIG (reference sequence). This CDR3 region has 12 residues. In DNA form, the CDR3 reads TGTGCCTGGAGTGTACAGGGAGGCCCCCAGCATTTT. This encodes CAWSVQGGPQHF.

There are a few counts of this clonotype. CDR3 nucleotides: TGTGCCAGCAGTGAGGAGGGGACTGGTAATCAGCCCCAGCATTTT. It yields the protein CASSEEGTGNQPQHF. The rearrangement joins TRBV6-1 to TRBJ1-5; weak D call: TRBD1 (5 bases). This CDR3 has 15 amino acids. Germline CDR1 and CDR2: MNHNS and SASEGT. V lost 3 bases to trimming and J lost 4 bases, with 13 bases between them.

This clonotype was counted only a few times. The chain employs TRBV7-9 and TRBJ2-2; 9 bases match TRBD1. The germline gives CDR1 SEHNR, CDR2 FQNEAQ (reference sequence). V lost 4 bases, J lost 1 base, and 4 bases stayed unmatched. The CDR3 contains 16 residues. The DNA of the CDR3 is TGTGCCAGCAGCTCCCGGGACAGGGAGAACACCGGGGAGCTGTTTTTT. Its translation: CASSSRDRENTGELFF. The whole variable domain, filled in from reference TRBV7-9 and TRBJ2-2, reads DTGVSQNPRHKITKRGQNVTFRCDPISEHNRLYWYRQTLGQGPEFLTYFQNEAQLEKSRLLSDRFSAERPKGSFSTLEIQRTEQGDSAMYLCASSSRDRENTGELFFGEGSRLTVL.

J is TRBJ2-1 and V is TRBV18; 13 bases line up with TRBD2. The germline V gene encodes CDR1 KGHSH and CDR2 LQKENI. Unmatched junction bases numbered 10, after V lost 1 base and J lost 4 bases. The CDR3 covers 19 residues. This CDR3 is CASSPRPLTLAGGYNEQFF. The CDR3 DNA reads TGTGCCAGCTCACCACGACCATTAACACTAGCGGGAGGGTACAATGAGCAGTTCTTC.

This clonotype was recorded many times. The chain is built from TRBV7-2 and TRBJ2-7; TRBD1 aligns across 8 bases. V was pared by 5 bases and J by 3 bases, with 12 bases of the junction left unmatched. CDR1 and CDR2 from the germline V gene are SGHTA and FQGNSA. The CDR3 totals 16 residues. The CDR3 nucleotides are TGTGCCAGCAGCCTTACCGGACAGGGCCTATACTACGAGCAGTACTTC. As protein: CASSLTGQGLYYEQYF.

The rearrangement joins TRBV7-9 to TRBJ2-6, with a possible D match to TRBD2 (5 bases). The length of the CDR3 is 16 residues. Trimming cost V 4 bases and J 0 bases, with 10 bases left between them. Germline V lookup: CDR1 SEHNR, CDR2 FQNEAQ (reference sequence). The CDR3, as DNA: TGTGCCAGCAGCTCGCGGAGGCTCTCTGGGGCCAACGTCCTGACTTTC. Its protein product is CASSSRRLSGANVLTF.